The TCR beta chain described here comes from a study of T cells in Graves' hyperthyroidism and ophthalmopathy. Clinical symptoms, serum thyroxine, TRAb, thyroid ultrasound and orbital computed tomography informed diagnoses. Study results and limitations: Ophthalmopathy got predicted by the model a median roughly six months before its onset. From stable hyperthyroidism, ophthalmopathy was set apart by a 13 V-J model.

Many counts were recorded for this clonotype. Its cognate antigen is unknown. The CDR3 regions of TCR beta were amplified from RNA transcripts. When the TCR CDR3 underwent first-round RT-PCR, the HTBI primer set was used. TCRdb re-analysed the multiplex PCR reads in MiXCR, keeping a single row per CDR3 protein. The sample holds 450,000 to 700,000 distinct CDR3 sequences, around 42% seen once. The CDR3 length is 15 residues. From germline, CDR1 is SNHLY and CDR2 FYNNEI. J gave up 1 base and V 8 bases, and 4 bases lay outside the gene matches. The receptor's source is an adult woman with Graves' disease, either hyperthyroidism or ophthalmopathy (not recorded which). The sample comprised peripheral blood or thyroid tissue (not recorded which). The chain joins TRBV2 to TRBJ1-5; 11 positions agree with TRBD1. The CDR3 DNA is TGTGCCAGCTCCGGGACAGGGGGGAGCAATCAGCCCCAGCATTTT. The encoded protein is CASSGTGGSNQPQHF. Combining the CDR3 with reference TRBV2 and TRBJ1-5 gives the whole variable domain EPEVTQTPSHQVTQMGQEVILRCVPISNHLYFYWYRQILGQKVEFLVSFYNNEISEKSEIFDDQFSVERPDGSNFTLKIRSTKLEDSAMYFCASSGTGGSNQPQHFGDGTRLSIL.